A single T cell receptor beta chain is shown here with its context. The sample originates from a study of blood T cell repertoires in COVID-19. Study-level background: From T cells, B-cell-depleted T cells, or PBMCs came the material, which was cDNA or gDNA.

Measured with immunoSEQ multiplex PCR; TCRdb has only the in-frame clones, and not every one. The table has under 250,000 clones, about 91% seen once. Trimming removed 8 bases from V and 14 bases from J, with 16 bases in between. Germline V gene sequence: CDR1 GTSNPN, CDR2 SVGIG (reference sequence). The CDR3 is 11 amino acids. The chain carries TRBV30 and TRBJ1-6, with D possibly TRBD1 on 5 matching bases. The sample taken for sequencing was peripheral blood. The sequence was obtained from a man aged 30-40 years with acute or convalescent COVID-19. In nucleotides, the CDR3 is TGTGCCGGGGGGAGGGAAATTACCCTCCACTTT. It is translated as CAGGREITLHF.